This T cell receptor (beta chain) originates from a study of control samples from healthy donors and cancer patients. Sequencing used immunoSEQ multiplex PCR; TCRdb keeps in-frame clones, though not all of them. The repertoire holds around 20,000 clones, with approximately 80% as singletons. Germline V gives CDR1 LGHDT, CDR2 YNNKEL (reference sequence). The CDR3 extends over 12 amino acids. Trimming left V 4 bases short and J 7 bases short, with 11 bases between. This receptor was obtained from an elderly man with head and neck cancer. The sample comprised PBMCs. V gene TRBV3-1 (or the pseudogene TRBV3-2) combines with J gene TRBJ2-7; D is undetermined. CDR3 DNA: TGTGCCAGCAGCCGCGAGAGTTGGGAGCAGTACTTC. Protein product: CASSRESWEQYF.